These 11 T cell receptor beta chains were sequenced from one sample in a study of cytomegalovirus exposure and HLA in healthy donors. 13 Jbeta primers and 60 Vbeta primers were used for the PCR. Only in-frame clones appear in the TCRdb table, and some are missing; sequencing was by immunoSEQ multiplex PCR. The table shows about 190,000 clones, with over 70% occurring only once. Sequencing was performed on PBMCs. The receptors come from a young man in good health and CMV-seronegative.

Of note for this clone: The germline gene is not matched at one end of the junction; a read error may be the cause. The V and J genes are TRBV7-9 and TRBJ1-2; the D gene is possibly TRBD1 (5 bases). The CDR3 length is 13 residues. Germline V gene sequence: CDR1 SEHNR, CDR2 FQNEAQ (reference sequence). In DNA, the CDR3 is TGTTCCAGCAGTTCAGACAGAAACTATGGCTACACCTTC. It codes for CSSSSDRNYGYTF. The entire variable domain, with the rest obtained from reference TRBV7-9 and TRBJ1-2, is as follows: DTGVSQNPRHKITKRGQNVTFRCDPISEHNRLYWYRQTLGQGPEFLTYFQNEAQLEKSRLLSDRFSAERPKGSFSTLEIQRTEQGDSAMYLCSSSSDRNYGYTFGSGTRLTVV.

This clone was counted many times. The rearrangement uses TRBV28 and TRBJ1-4; a possible D gene is TRBD1 (6 bases). Germline CDR1 MDHEN, CDR2 SYDVKM. This CDR3 is built from 15 residues. Trimming removed 3 bases from V and 6 bases from J, with 14 bases in between. In DNA, the CDR3 is TGTGCCAGCAGTTTTTCCACAGGGAGGGATGAAAAACTGTTTTTT. It translates to CASSFSTGRDEKLFF. Together with reference TRBV28 and TRBJ1-4, the CDR3 gives the full variable domain: DVKVTQSSRYLVKRTGEKVFLECVQDMDHENMFWYRQDPGLGLRLIYFSYDVKMKEKGDIPEGYSVSREKKERFSLILESASTNQTSMYLCASSFSTGRDEKLFFGSGTQLSVL.

The chain has TRBV5-1 and TRBJ2-5; D ambiguous. The end of the DNA aligns better with TRBJ2-7, so the J call may be wrong. This CDR3 comprises 14 residues. Germline assignment: CDR1 SGHRS and CDR2 YFSETQ. CDR3 DNA sequence: TGCGCCAGCAGCTTGGAGTCGCAAACCTACGAGCAGTACTTC. This gives the protein CASSLESQTYEQYF.

V gene TRBV28 combines with J gene TRBJ2-3; 8 positions match TRBD1. The CDR3 is 15 amino acids. V shed 5 bases, J shed 6 bases, and the junction held 10 bases outside the gene matches. Germline loops: CDR1 MDHEN, CDR2 SYDVKM. The CDR3 coding sequence is TGTGCCAGCAGTGCCCCCGGGACAGGCAAGGATACGCAGTATTTT. This encodes CASSAPGTGKDTQYF.

The chain has TRBV6-5 and TRBJ1-1; 7 nucleotides agree with TRBD1. Trimming cost V 5 bases and J 0 bases; bases outside gene matches: 6. Germline assignment: CDR1 MNHEY and CDR2 SVGAGI. The CDR3 spans 15 residues. The CDR3 reads CASSLGQEMNTEAFF. The CDR3 nucleotides read TGTGCCAGCAGTCTTGGACAGGAGATGAACACTGAAGCTTTCTTT.

The chain carries TRBV7-2 and TRBJ1-1; possible D gene TRBD1, 5 bases. V was clipped by 7 bases and J by 0 bases, with 12 bases between them. In germline, CDR1 is SGHTA, CDR2 FQGNSA. This CDR3 has 14 residues. The CDR3 DNA reads TGTGCCAGCACCATGGGGGAGGTGAACACTGAAGCTTTCTTT. The encoded protein is CASTMGEVNTEAFF.

The chain combines TRBV6-5 with TRBJ1-2, with D tentatively TRBD1 (5 bases). CDR3 length: 14 residues. The V and J ends lost 4 bases and 5 bases respectively, with 14 bases between them. Germline V lookup: CDR1 MNHEY, CDR2 SVGAGI. The chain's CDR3 is CASSLSGVGYGYTF. In DNA form, the CDR3 reads TGTGCCAGCAGTTTATCGGGGGTCGGGTATGGCTACACCTTC.

CDR3 protein: CASSLSPDQGGYTF. The CDR3 DNA reads as TGTGCCAGCAGCTTATCTCCGGACCAGGGAGGCTACACCTTC. The V gene is TRBV7-2, the J gene TRBJ1-2; D is perhaps TRBD1 (5 bases). Between the trimmed V and J ends, which lost 2 bases and 8 bases, there was a span of 15 bases. CDR3 length: 14 amino acids. CDR1 is SGHTA and CDR2 is FQGNSA in the germline V gene.

This clone was counted between two and nine times. The chain recombines TRBV18 with TRBJ1-4; a weak D match, TRBD1 (6 bases). Germline loops: CDR1 KGHSH, CDR2 LQKENI. This CDR3 is built from 16 residues. The V end was cut by 3 bases, the J end by 4 bases, with 15 bases between. The chain's CDR3 is CASSPFGTPGNEKLFF. DNA for the CDR3: TGTGCCAGCTCACCCTTTGGGACACCCGGTAATGAAAAACTGTTTTTT.

This chain links TRBV10-1 with TRBJ2-7; no clear D. V lost 0 bases and J lost 3, with 3 bases in between. The CDR3 is made up of 12 amino acids. The germline CDR1 and CDR2 sequences are WNHNN and SYGVQD (reference sequence). In DNA form, the CDR3 reads TGCGCCAGCAGTGAGTCGAGCTACGAGCAGTACTTC. Its protein is CASSESSYEQYF.

This clone has just one count. The CDR3 nucleotides read TGTGCCAGCAGCGAGCGTGAGGGAGGGAGCACAGATACGCAGTATTTT. As protein: CASSEREGGSTDTQYF. The chain carries TRBV9 and TRBJ2-3; 7 bases are a match to TRBD2. This CDR3 has 16 amino acids. Trimming removed 3 bases from V and 0 bases from J; junction bases left unmatched: 7. The germline V gene has CDR1 SGDLS and CDR2 YYNGEE. Combining the CDR3 with reference TRBV9 and TRBJ2-3 gives the whole variable domain DSGVTQTPKHLITATGQRVTLRCSPRSGDLSVYWYQQSLDQGLQFLIQYYNGEERAKGNILERFSAQQFPDLHSELNLSSLELGDSALYFCASSEREGGSTDTQYFGPGTRLTVL.